The source of this T cell receptor (beta chain) is a study of post-analysis software for immune sequencing data. Study summary: The patients showed relapsing-remitting, secondary progressive and progressive-relapsing multiple sclerosis courses.

General study points: Co-batched samples clustered tightly together by F measure. Four to six TRBV segments, including TRBV5-6, TRBV5-1 and TRBV20-1, were more frequent in patients than controls. Normalized Chao1 diversity was significantly lower in multiple sclerosis patients than in controls.

In the case of this clonotype: Its antigen is not known.

cDNA libraries of TCR beta carried unique molecular identifiers. Each sample of roughly 1 to 11 million input T cells yielded 500,000 or so cDNA molecules, so each molecule approximated one T cell. TCRdb re-analysed the PCR reads in MiXCR, keeping a single row per CDR3 protein. The sample holds about 460,000 distinct CDR3 sequences, nearly 45% seen once. The CDR3 is made up of 16 amino acids. CDR1 is SGHRS, CDR2 YFSETQ, per germline. The V gene lost 0 bases and the J gene lost 6 bases, with 17 bases spanning the gap. Sequencing was carried out using blood. The sequence was obtained from a girl between 10 and 17 years old with multiple sclerosis. The chain couples TRBV5-1 to TRBJ2-3, with D tentatively TRBD2 (5 bases). The CDR3 DNA reads as TGCGCCAGCAGCTTGGATGGTACTAGAGAAATTGATACGCAGTATTTT. Residues: CASSLDGTREIDTQYF.